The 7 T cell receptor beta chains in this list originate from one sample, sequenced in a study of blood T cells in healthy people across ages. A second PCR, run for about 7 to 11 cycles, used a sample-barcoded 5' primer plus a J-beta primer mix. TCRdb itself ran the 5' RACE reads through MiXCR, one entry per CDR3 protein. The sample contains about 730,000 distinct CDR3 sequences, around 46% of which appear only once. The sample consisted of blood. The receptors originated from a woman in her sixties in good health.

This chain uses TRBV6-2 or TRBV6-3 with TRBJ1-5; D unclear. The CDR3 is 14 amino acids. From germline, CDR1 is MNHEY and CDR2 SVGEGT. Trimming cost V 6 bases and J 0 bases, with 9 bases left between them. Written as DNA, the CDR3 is TGTGCCAGCAGACACACATATAGCAATCAGCCCCAGCATTTT. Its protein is CASRHTYSNQPQHF.

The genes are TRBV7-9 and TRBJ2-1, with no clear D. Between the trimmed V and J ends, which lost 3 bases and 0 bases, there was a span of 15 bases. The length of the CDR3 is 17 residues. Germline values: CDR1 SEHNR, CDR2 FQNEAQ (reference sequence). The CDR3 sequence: CASSFRPGVSSYNEQFF. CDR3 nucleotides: TGTGCCAGCAGCTTCAGACCTGGGGTGAGCTCCTACAATGAGCAGTTCTTC. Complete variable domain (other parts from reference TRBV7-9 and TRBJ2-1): DTGVSQNPRHKITKRGQNVTFRCDPISEHNRLYWYRQTLGQGPEFLTYFQNEAQLEKSRLLSDRFSAERPKGSFSTLEIQRTEQGDSAMYLCASSFRPGVSSYNEQFFGPGTRLTVL.

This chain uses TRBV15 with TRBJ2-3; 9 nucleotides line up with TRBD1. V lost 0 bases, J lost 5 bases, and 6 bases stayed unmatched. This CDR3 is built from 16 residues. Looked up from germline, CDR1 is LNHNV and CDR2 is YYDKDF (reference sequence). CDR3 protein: CATSRDPGQGRDTQYF. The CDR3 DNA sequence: TGTGCCACCAGCAGAGACCCAGGACAGGGGCGAGATACGCAGTATTTT.

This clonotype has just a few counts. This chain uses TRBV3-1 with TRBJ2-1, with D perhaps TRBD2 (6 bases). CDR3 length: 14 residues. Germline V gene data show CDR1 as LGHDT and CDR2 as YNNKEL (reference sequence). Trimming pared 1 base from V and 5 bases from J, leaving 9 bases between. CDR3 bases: TGTGCCAGCAGCCAAGCGGGACTCCACAATGAGCAGTTCTTC. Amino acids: CASSQAGLHNEQFF.

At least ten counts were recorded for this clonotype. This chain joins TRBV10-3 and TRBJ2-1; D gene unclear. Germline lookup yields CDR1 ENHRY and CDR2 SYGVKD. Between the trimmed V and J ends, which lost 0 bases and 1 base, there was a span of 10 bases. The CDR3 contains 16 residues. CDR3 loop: CAISESKVISYNEQFF. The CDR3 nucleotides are TGTGCCATCAGTGAGTCGAAGGTGATATCCTACAATGAGCAGTTCTTC.

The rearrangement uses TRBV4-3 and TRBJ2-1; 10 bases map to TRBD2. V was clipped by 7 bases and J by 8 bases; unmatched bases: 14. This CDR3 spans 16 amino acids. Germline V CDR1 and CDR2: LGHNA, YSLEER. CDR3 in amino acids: CASNPLGLAALDEQFF. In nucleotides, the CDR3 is TGCGCCAGCAACCCTCTAGGACTAGCGGCGTTAGATGAGCAGTTCTTC.

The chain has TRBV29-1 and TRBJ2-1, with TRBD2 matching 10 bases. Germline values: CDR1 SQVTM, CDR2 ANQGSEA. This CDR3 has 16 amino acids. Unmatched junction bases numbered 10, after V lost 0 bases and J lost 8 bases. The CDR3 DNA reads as TGCAGCGTTGAAGACTCGAGTAGCGGGAGGTTATATGAGCAGTTCTTC. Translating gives CSVEDSSSGRLYEQFF.